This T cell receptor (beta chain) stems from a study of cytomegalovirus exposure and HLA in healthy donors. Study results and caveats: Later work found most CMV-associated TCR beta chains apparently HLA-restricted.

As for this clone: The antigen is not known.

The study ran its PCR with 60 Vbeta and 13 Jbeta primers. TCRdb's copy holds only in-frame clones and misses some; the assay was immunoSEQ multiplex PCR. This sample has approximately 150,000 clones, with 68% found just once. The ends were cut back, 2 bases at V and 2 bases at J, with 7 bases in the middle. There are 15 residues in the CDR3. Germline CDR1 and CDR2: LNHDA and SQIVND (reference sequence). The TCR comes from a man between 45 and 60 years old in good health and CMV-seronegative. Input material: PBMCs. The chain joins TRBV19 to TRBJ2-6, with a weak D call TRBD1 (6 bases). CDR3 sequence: CASSISGAGANVLTF. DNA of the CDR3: TGTGCCAGTAGTATATCAGGGGCTGGGGCCAACGTCCTGACTTTC. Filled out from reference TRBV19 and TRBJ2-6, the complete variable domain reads DGGITQSPKYLFRKEGQNVTLSCEQNLNHDAMYWYRQDPGQGLRLIYYSQIVNDFQKGDIAEGYSVSREKKESFPLTVTSAQKNPTAFYLCASSISGAGANVLTFGAGSRLTVL.